One sample yielded the 9 T cell receptor beta chains listed below, sequenced in a study of shared clonotypes between healthy human individuals. TCRdb's copy holds only in-frame clones and misses some; the assay was immunoSEQ multiplex PCR. The sample lists around 1,000,000 clones; roughly 77% were seen once. Sequenced sample: memory CD4+ T cells from PBMCs. Subset reported: CD45RA-negative fraction. These receptors were obtained from a man aged 18 to 35 in good health. Some clones in this sample may be carry-over from other donors' samples.

The rearrangement links TRBV5-8 to TRBJ1-2; 7 nucleotides match TRBD1. Germline V lookup: CDR1 SGHTS, CDR2 YDEGEE. The J segment lost 8 bases and the V segment lost 3 bases, leaving 7 bases of the junction unmatched. This CDR3 is built from 13 residues. Written as DNA, the CDR3 is TGTGCCAGCAGCTCCACCCCGGACAGGGGCTACACCTTC. It codes for CASSSTPDRGYTF. Filled out from reference TRBV5-8 and TRBJ1-2, the complete variable domain reads EAGVTQSPTHLIKTRGQQATLRCSPISGHTSVYWYQQALGLGLQFLLWYDEGEERNRGNFPPRFSGRQFPNYSSELNVNALELEDSALYLCASSSTPDRGYTFGSGTRLTVV.

The rearrangement joins TRBV15 to TRBJ2-7; no clear D. The ends were cut back, 0 bases at V and 2 bases at J, with 11 bases in the middle. This CDR3 contains 15 residues. The V gene's germline CDR1 is LNHNV and CDR2 YYDKDF (reference sequence). The CDR3 here is CATSRERSEPYEQYF. The CDR3 nucleotides are TGTGCCACCAGCAGAGAACGTTCGGAGCCCTACGAGCAGTACTTC.

A remark on this clone: This probably arose from a read error, given a far larger clone one base away. This CDR3 is also generated by other DNA sequences in the sample. The V and J genes are TRBV7-2 and TRBJ1-1; D possibly corresponds to TRBD1 (5 bases). The length of the CDR3 is 13 residues. V was pared by 4 bases and J by 0 bases, with 6 bases between. Germline V gene lookup returns CDR1 SGHTA and CDR2 FQGNSA. The chain's CDR3 is CASSSQVNTEAFF. The CDR3 DNA follows: TGTGCCAGCAGCTCACAGGTGAACACTGAAGCTTTCTTT.

The rearrangement links TRBV11-2 to TRBJ2-3; D gene uncertain. The germline V gene has CDR1 SGHAT and CDR2 FQNNGV. The V gene lost 8 bases and the J gene lost 3 bases, with 6 bases spanning the gap. The CDR3 contains 11 residues. The CDR3 protein is CASAGTDTQYF. CDR3 DNA sequence: TGTGCCAGCGCTGGGACAGATACGCAGTATTTT.

The V gene is TRBV15, the J gene TRBJ2-3, with 7 bases aligning to TRBD1. Germline loops: CDR1 LNHNV, CDR2 YYDKDF (reference sequence). This CDR3 is built from 14 residues. V dropped 5 bases and J dropped 6; count of bases not matched to a gene: 8. Written as DNA, the CDR3 is TGTGCCACCAGCGACCGGACAGGTTCGGATACGCAGTATTTT. It codes for CATSDRTGSDTQYF.

This sequence joins TRBV2 and TRBJ2-2; D unclear. The CDR3 sequence is 12 residues long. CDR1 SNHLY and CDR2 FYNNEI come from the germline V gene. The V gene lost 5 bases and the J gene lost 5 bases, with 6 bases spanning the gap. As DNA, the CDR3 is TGTGCCAGCAGTTTATGGACCGGGGAGCTGTTTTTT. Translating gives CASSLWTGELFF. Looking up the rest from reference TRBV2 and TRBJ2-2 gives the full variable domain: EPEVTQTPSHQVTQMGQEVILRCVPISNHLYFYWYRQILGQKVEFLVSFYNNEISEKSEIFDDQFSVERPDGSNFTLKIRSTKLEDSAMYFCASSLWTGELFFGEGSRLTVL.

The chain uses TRBV28 and TRBJ1-1; weak D call: TRBD1 (5 bases). Trimming pared 7 bases from V and 9 bases from J, leaving 24 bases between. Germline V gene lookup returns CDR1 MDHEN and CDR2 SYDVKM. This CDR3 region has 15 residues. Here the CDR3 DNA reads TGTGCCAGCAATCCCCTAGGGGCGGGCGGCTATAAAGCTTTCTTT. Translation: CASNPLGAGGYKAFF.

The chain has TRBV6-5 and TRBJ1-2, with 8 bases matching TRBD1. The CDR3 totals 14 residues. CDR1 is MNHEY and CDR2 is SVGAGI in the germline V gene. J was trimmed by 4 bases and V by 8 bases; bases with no gene match: 9. The CDR3 coding sequence is TGTGCCAGCGCCCGGACAGGGCGAACCTATGGCTACACCTTC. Translated, it gives CASARTGRTYGYTF.

This rearrangement joins TRBV6-6 to TRBJ1-1; D might be TRBD1 (5 bases). V shed 6 bases and J shed 0 bases, with 8 bases lying between them. This CDR3 is built from 13 residues. Germline lookup yields CDR1 MNHNY and CDR2 SVGAGI (reference sequence). The CDR3 loop is CASSSGLNTEAFF. The CDR3 DNA sequence: TGTGCCAGCAGCTCAGGGTTGAACACTGAAGCTTTCTTT.